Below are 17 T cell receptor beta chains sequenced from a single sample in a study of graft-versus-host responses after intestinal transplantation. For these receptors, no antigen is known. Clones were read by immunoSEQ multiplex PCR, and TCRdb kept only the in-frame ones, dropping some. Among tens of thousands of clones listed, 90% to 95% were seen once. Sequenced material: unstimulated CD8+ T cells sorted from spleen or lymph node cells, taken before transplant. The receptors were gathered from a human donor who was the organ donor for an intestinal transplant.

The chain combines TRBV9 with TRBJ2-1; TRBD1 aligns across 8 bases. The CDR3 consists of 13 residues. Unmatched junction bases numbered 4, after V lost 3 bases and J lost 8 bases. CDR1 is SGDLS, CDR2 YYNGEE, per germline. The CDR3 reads CASSEDREHEQFF. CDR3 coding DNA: TGTGCCAGCAGCGAGGACAGGGAGCATGAGCAGTTCTTC.

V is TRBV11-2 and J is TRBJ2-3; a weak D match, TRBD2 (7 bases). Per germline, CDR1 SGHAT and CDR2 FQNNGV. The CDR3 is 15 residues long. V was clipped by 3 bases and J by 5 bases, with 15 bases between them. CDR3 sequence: CASSFGGQEVDTQYF. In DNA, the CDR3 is TGTGCCAGCAGCTTCGGGGGGCAGGAGGTAGATACGCAGTATTTT.

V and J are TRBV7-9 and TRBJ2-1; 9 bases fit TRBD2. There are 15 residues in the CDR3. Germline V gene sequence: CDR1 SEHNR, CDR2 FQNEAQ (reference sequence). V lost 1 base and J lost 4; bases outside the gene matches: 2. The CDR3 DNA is TGTGCCAGCAGCTTAGGGCTAGCGGGATACAATGAGCAGTTCTTC. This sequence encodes CASSLGLAGYNEQFF.

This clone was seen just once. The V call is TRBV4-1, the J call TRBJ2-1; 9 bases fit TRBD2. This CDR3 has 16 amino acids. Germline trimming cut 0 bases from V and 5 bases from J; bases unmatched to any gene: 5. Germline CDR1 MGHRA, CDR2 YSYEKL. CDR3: CASSQEGLAFNNEQFF. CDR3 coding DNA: TGCGCCAGCAGCCAAGAGGGACTAGCATTTAACAATGAGCAGTTCTTC.

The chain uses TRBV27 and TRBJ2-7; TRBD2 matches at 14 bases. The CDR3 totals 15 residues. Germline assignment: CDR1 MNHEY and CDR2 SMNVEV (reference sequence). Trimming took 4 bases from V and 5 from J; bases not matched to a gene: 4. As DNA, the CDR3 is TGTGCCAGCAGTTGGACTAGCGGGAGGACCCACGAGCAGTACTTC. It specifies CASSWTSGRTHEQYF.

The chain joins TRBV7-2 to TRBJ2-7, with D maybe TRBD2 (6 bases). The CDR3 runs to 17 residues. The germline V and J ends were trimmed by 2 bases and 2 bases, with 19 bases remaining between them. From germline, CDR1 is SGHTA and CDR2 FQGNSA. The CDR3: CASSLIGLRDATYEQYF. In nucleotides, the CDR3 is TGTGCCAGCAGCTTAATCGGTCTGCGGGACGCAACCTACGAGCAGTACTTC.

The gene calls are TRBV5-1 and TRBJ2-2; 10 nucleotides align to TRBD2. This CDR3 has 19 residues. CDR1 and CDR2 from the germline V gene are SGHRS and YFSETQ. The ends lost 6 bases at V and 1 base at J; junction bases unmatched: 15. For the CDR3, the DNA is TGCGCCAGCACCCTTTTATGGCCTAGCGGGAGCTTGAACACCGGGGAGCTGTTTTTT. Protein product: CASTLLWPSGSLNTGELFF.

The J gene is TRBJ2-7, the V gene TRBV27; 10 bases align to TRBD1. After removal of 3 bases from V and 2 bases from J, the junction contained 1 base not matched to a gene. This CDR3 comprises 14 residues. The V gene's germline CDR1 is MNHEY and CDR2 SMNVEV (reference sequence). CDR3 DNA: TGTGCCAGCAGTTTGGGGACAGGGGCCTACGAGCAGTACTTC. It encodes CASSLGTGAYEQYF.

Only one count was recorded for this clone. CDR3 DNA sequence: TGTGCCAGCAGCCTGGGACTAGCGGTAACCTACGAGCAGTACTTC. This codes for CASSLGLAVTYEQYF. The genes are TRBV28 and TRBJ2-7; 11 nucleotides match TRBD2. CDR3 length: 15 amino acids. Germline loops: CDR1 MDHEN, CDR2 SYDVKM. J gave up 2 bases and V 6 bases, and 6 bases lay outside the gene matches.

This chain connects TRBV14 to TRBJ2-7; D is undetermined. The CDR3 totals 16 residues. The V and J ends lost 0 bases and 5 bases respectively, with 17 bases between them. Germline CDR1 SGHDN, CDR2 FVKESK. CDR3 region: CASSQDHPRVWDEQYF. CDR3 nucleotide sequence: TGTGCCAGCAGCCAAGATCACCCCCGGGTTTGGGACGAGCAGTACTTC.

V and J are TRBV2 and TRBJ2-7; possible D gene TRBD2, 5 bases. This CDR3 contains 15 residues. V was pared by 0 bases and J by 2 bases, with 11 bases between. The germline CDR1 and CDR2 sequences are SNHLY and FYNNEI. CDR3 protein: CASSEARAGPYEQYF. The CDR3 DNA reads TGTGCCAGCAGTGAAGCGCGGGCAGGCCCCTACGAGCAGTACTTC.

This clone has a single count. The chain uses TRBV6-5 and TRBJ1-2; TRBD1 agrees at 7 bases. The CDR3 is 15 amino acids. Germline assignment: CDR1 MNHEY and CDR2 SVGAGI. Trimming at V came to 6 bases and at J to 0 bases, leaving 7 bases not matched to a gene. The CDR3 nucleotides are TGTGCCAGCAGAGGGACAGACAGAGCTAACTATGGCTACACCTTC. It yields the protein CASRGTDRANYGYTF.

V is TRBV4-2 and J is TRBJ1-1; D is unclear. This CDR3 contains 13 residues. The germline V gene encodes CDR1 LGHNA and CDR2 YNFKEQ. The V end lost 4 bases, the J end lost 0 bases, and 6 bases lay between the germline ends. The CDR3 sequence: CASSRGMNTEAFF. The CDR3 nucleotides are TGTGCCAGCAGCCGCGGGATGAACACTGAAGCTTTCTTT.

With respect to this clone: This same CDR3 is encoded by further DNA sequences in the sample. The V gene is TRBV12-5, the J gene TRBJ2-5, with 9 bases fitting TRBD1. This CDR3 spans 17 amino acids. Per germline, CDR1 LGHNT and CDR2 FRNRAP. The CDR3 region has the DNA TGTGCAAGTAAGGACAGGGGATCGACAATCGATCAAGAGACCCAGTACTTC. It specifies CASKDRGSTIDQETQYF.

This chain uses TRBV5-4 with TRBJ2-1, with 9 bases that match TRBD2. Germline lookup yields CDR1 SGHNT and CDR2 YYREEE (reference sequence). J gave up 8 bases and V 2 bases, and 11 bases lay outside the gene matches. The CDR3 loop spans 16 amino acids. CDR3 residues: CASSFQISGSSDEQFF. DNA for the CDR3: TGTGCCAGCAGCTTTCAGATTAGCGGGAGTAGCGATGAGCAGTTCTTC. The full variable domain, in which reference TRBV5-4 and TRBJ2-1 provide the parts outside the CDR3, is ETGVTQSPTHLIKTRGQQVTLRCSSQSGHNTVSWYQQALGQGPQFIFQYYREEENGRGNFPPRFSGLQFPNYSSELNVNALELDDSALYLCASSFQISGSSDEQFFGPGTRLTVL.

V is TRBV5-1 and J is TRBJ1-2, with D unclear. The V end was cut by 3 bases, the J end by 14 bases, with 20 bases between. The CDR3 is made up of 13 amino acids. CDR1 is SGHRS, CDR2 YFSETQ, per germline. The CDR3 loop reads CASSSGEGRLHTF. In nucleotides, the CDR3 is TGCGCCAGCAGCTCCGGGGAGGGAAGGTTACATACCTTC.

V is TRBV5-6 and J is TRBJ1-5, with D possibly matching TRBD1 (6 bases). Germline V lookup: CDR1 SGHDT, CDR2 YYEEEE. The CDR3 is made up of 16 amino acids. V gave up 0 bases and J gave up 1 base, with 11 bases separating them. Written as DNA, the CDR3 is TGTGCCAGCAGCTTGGCTGGGACAATAAGCAATCAGCCCCAGCATTTT. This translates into CASSLAGTISNQPQHF.